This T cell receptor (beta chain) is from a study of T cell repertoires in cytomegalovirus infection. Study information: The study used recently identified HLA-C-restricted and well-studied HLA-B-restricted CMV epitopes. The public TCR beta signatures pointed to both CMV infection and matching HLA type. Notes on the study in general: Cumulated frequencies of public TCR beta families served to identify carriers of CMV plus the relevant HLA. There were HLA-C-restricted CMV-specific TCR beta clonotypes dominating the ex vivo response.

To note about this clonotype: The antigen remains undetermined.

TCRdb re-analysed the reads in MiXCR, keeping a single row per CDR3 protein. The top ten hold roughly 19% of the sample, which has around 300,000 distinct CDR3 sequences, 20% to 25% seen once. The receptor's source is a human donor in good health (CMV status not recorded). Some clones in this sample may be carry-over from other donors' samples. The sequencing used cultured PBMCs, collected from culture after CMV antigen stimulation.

The CDR3 loop reads CSAKIVSSPLHF. CDR3 coding DNA: TGCAGTGCTAAGATCGTTAGTTCACCCCTCCACTTT. The chain combines TRBV20-1 with TRBJ1-6, with unresolved D. CDR1 and CDR2 from the germline V gene are DFQATT and SNEGSKA (reference sequence). V was pared by 4 bases and J by 9 bases, with 10 bases between. The CDR3 is 12 amino acids.